These 13 T cell receptor beta chains share one sample of origin, sequenced in a study of T-cell reconstitution after alpha-beta-depleted transplantation in children. Preparation of the TCRbeta library involved a method that used unique molecular identifiers. TCRdb processed the PCR reads anew with MiXCR; each CDR3 protein has one entry. Of hundreds of thousands of distinct CDR3 sequences in the sample, more than 10% were seen once. The sequences come from PBMCs from the stem cell graft donor, collected from the stem cell graft. The receptors were gathered from a human donor who donated a stem cell graft to a child with acute lymphoblastic leukemia.

This clonotype was counted many times. The V and J genes are TRBV19 and TRBJ1-2; possible D gene TRBD1, 5 bases. Germline V CDR1 and CDR2: LNHDA, SQIVND (reference sequence). Trimming pared 5 bases from V and 4 bases from J, leaving 20 bases between. The CDR3 extends over 16 amino acids. CDR3 DNA: TGTGCCAGTAGTGCAAGGGACTCCAACTCCACCTATGGCTACACCTTC. It encodes CASSARDSNSTYGYTF. Using reference TRBV19 and TRBJ1-2 for the parts outside the CDR3, the full variable domain is DGGITQSPKYLFRKEGQNVTLSCEQNLNHDAMYWYRQDPGQGLRLIYYSQIVNDFQKGDIAEGYSVSREKKESFPLTVTSAQKNPTAFYLCASSARDSNSTYGYTFGSGTRLTVV.

This clonotype was seen many times. The CDR3 loop reads CSARAGADNSNQPQHF. The CDR3 DNA sequence: TGCAGTGCTAGAGCAGGGGCAGATAATAGCAATCAGCCCCAGCATTTT. V usage is TRBV20-1 and J usage is TRBJ1-5; D might be TRBD1 (6 bases). Germline CDR1 reads DFQATT; CDR2 reads SNEGSKA (reference sequence). The CDR3 contains 16 residues. V lost 1 base to trimming and J lost 0 bases, with 13 bases between them.

This clonotype occurred many times. The CDR3 nucleotides read TGTGCCAGCAGCTTACGGGGTCGGAAGAGCTCCTACGAGCAGTACTTC. Its translation: CASSLRGRKSSYEQYF. J is TRBJ2-7 and V is TRBV7-2; the D gene is possibly TRBD2 (5 bases). V was shortened by 2 bases and J by 0 bases, with 14 bases between the two germline ends. This CDR3 has 16 amino acids. CDR1 SGHTA and CDR2 FQGNSA come from the germline V gene.

As to this clonotype: This may be a read error, as it is one base from a much larger clone. The V and J genes are TRBV28 and TRBJ2-5, with D perhaps matching TRBD1 or TRBD2 (6 bases each). The CDR3 loop spans 15 amino acids. Trimming removed 6 bases from V and 4 bases from J, with 18 bases in between. Per the germline V gene, CDR1 is MDHEN and CDR2 is SYDVKM. This chain's CDR3 is CASRVTIGGIETQYF. The CDR3 coding sequence is TGTGCCAGCAGAGTGACTATAGGGGGGATAGAGACCCAGTACTTC.

A word on this clonotype: Possible read error: a much larger clone is one base away. The V call is TRBV20-1, the J call TRBJ2-1, with 15 bases identical to TRBD2. The CDR3 consists of 16 residues. The germline V gene has CDR1 DFQATT and CDR2 SNEGSKA (reference sequence). CDR3 nucleotides: TGCTGTGCTAGGGGACTAGCGGGAGGTGGGTACAATGAGCAGTTCTTC. This encodes CCARGLAGGGYNEQFF.

This clonotype was seen ten or more times. The chain recombines TRBV6-5 with TRBJ1-1; 7 bases are a match to TRBD1. In germline, CDR1 is MNHEY, CDR2 SVGAGI. The V and J ends lost 5 bases and 6 bases, in that order; junction bases with no gene match: 9. The CDR3 sequence is 14 residues long. This CDR3 is CASSLQGGSPEAFF. In DNA form, the CDR3 reads TGTGCCAGCAGTCTTCAGGGGGGTTCGCCTGAAGCTTTCTTT.

This clonotype was detected ten times or more. The gene calls are TRBV7-2 and TRBJ1-5, with D unresolved. The CDR3 contains 15 residues. Germline V CDR1 and CDR2: SGHTA, FQGNSA. Deletions cut 1 base from V and 4 bases from J, with 11 bases between. The CDR3 reads CASSLVGFRNQPQHF. CDR3 coding DNA: TGTGCCAGCAGCTTAGTGGGGTTTAGAAATCAGCCCCAGCATTTT.

This clonotype was recorded at least ten times. The chain uses TRBV5-1 and TRBJ1-1, with 11 positions matching TRBD1. From germline, CDR1 is SGHRS and CDR2 YFSETQ. There are 17 residues in the CDR3. With 4 bases clipped from V and 0 bases from J, the junction kept 8 bases outside the gene matches. CDR3 protein: CASSPGQGARMNTEAFF. The CDR3 bases are TGCGCCAGCAGCCCAGGACAGGGGGCTAGAATGAACACTGAAGCTTTCTTT.

The table lists this clonotype with many counts. The rearrangement joins TRBV20-1 to TRBJ2-3, with 7 bases identical to TRBD1. Per germline, CDR1 DFQATT and CDR2 SNEGSKA (reference sequence). The CDR3 consists of 17 residues. J was trimmed by 2 bases and V by 4 bases; bases with no gene match: 15. The CDR3 sequence: CSATRYKGTGATDTQYF. For the CDR3, the DNA is TGCAGTGCTACAAGATATAAGGGCACAGGGGCCACAGATACGCAGTATTTT.

This clonotype was recorded many times. V gene TRBV7-2 combines with J gene TRBJ2-3; TRBD1 is a possible D gene (5 bases). The CDR3 has 18 residues. Germline V gene lookup returns CDR1 SGHTA and CDR2 FQGNSA. V lost 2 bases and J 3 bases, leaving 21 bases between the germline ends. CDR3 in amino acids: CASSLKGQGPARTDTQYF. CDR3 nucleotide sequence: TGTGCCAGCAGCTTAAAAGGGCAGGGCCCTGCCAGAACAGATACGCAGTATTTT.

At least ten counts were recorded for this clonotype. The chain couples TRBV7-9 to TRBJ2-1; 14 bases agree with TRBD2. This CDR3 spans 16 amino acids. The V segment lost 4 bases and the J segment 7 bases; nucleotides outside the gene matches: 6. CDR1 is SEHNR and CDR2 is FQNEAQ in the germline V gene (reference sequence). The CDR3 DNA sequence: TGTGCCAGCAGCTCTCCCCGACTAGCGGGAGGGAATGAGCAGTTCTTC. Translation: CASSSPRLAGGNEQFF.

This clonotype appeared many times. The V call is TRBV5-1, the J call TRBJ1-1; D is possibly TRBD1 (6 bases). Germline CDR1 reads SGHRS; CDR2 reads YFSETQ. The CDR3 extends over 12 amino acids. V lost 8 bases and J lost 0, with 8 bases in between. CDR3 DNA: TGCGCCAGTACAGGGATGAACACTGAAGCTTTCTTT. As protein: CASTGMNTEAFF.

Many counts were recorded for this clonotype. The gene calls are TRBV29-1 and TRBJ1-1; unclear D gene. The CDR3 length is 12 residues. With 4 bases removed from V and 0 bases from J, the gap between germline ends came to 6 bases. The germline CDR1 and CDR2 sequences are SQVTM and ANQGSEA. CDR3 amino acids: CSVGEVNTEAFF. For the CDR3, the DNA is TGCAGCGTTGGAGAAGTGAACACTGAAGCTTTCTTT.